The 30 T cell receptor beta chains listed next were all sequenced from one sample in a study of blood T cell repertoires in COVID-19. Clones were read by immunoSEQ multiplex PCR, and TCRdb kept only the in-frame ones, dropping some. This table holds approximately 150,000 clones, 80% found once. The sample was peripheral blood. Receptor source: a woman aged 45-65 years with acute or convalescent COVID-19.

This clone was counted only a few times. The J gene is TRBJ2-7, the V gene TRBV28; 8 bases line up with TRBD1. The CDR3 consists of 15 residues. The germline V gene encodes CDR1 MDHEN and CDR2 SYDVKM. V gave up 6 bases and J gave up 4 bases; unmatched junction bases: 11. The CDR3 region has the DNA TGTGCCAGCAGCCGAGGGTCAGGGGGCAGTTACGAGCAGTACTTC. This codes for CASSRGSGGSYEQYF.

This clone was observed a single time. The chain combines TRBV7-9 with TRBJ2-5, with a possible D match to TRBD2 (5 bases). The CDR3 extends over 13 amino acids. Trimming stripped 6 bases from V and 5 bases from J, with 13 bases between. Germline V gene lookup returns CDR1 SEHNR and CDR2 FQNEAQ (reference sequence). CDR3 bases: TGTGCCAGCAGTCCAATCTCGGGGGAGACCCAGTACTTC. It translates to CASSPISGETQYF.

The chain combines TRBV4-1 with TRBJ1-1, with D perhaps matching TRBD1 (5 bases). The V end was cut by 0 bases, the J end by 0 bases, with 11 bases between. There are 16 residues in the CDR3. The germline CDR1 and CDR2 sequences are MGHRA and YSYEKL. CDR3 region: CASSQDRGVMNTEAFF. In DNA form, the CDR3 reads TGCGCCAGCAGCCAAGATCGGGGGGTCATGAACACTGAAGCTTTCTTT.

The chain couples TRBV5-1 to TRBJ1-2; D unclear. V was clipped by 3 bases and J by 0 bases, with 6 bases between them. In germline, CDR1 is SGHRS, CDR2 YFSETQ. The CDR3 spans 13 residues. The CDR3 protein is CASSSEANYGYTF. The CDR3 DNA is TGCGCCAGCAGCTCAGAAGCTAACTATGGCTACACCTTC.

V is TRBV6-2 or TRBV6-3 and J is TRBJ2-5; TRBD2 is a possible D gene (7 bases). Trimming removed 2 bases from V and 7 bases from J, with 17 bases in between. The V gene's germline CDR1 is MNHEY and CDR2 SVGEGT. This CDR3 has 15 residues. CDR3 DNA sequence: TGTGCCAGCAGTTACGGCGGGGGCACCAGGATGACCCAGTACTTC. Translated, it gives CASSYGGGTRMTQYF.

A few counts support this clone. This chain joins TRBV24-1 and TRBJ2-7, with a possible D match to TRBD1 (6 bases). This CDR3 has 13 amino acids. Germline loops: CDR1 KGHDR, CDR2 SFDVKD. V lost 3 bases, J lost 5 bases, and 10 bases lay in between. CDR3 sequence (DNA): TGTGCCACCAGTGATACGGACAGTCACGAGCAGTACTTC. Translated: CATSDTDSHEQYF.

The chain combines TRBV11-2 with TRBJ1-5; D call uncertain. This CDR3 region has 13 residues. The V gene lost 3 bases and the J gene lost 4 bases, with 7 bases spanning the gap. CDR1 SGHAT and CDR2 FQNNGV come from the germline V gene. CDR3 amino acids: CASSFRENQPQHF. In DNA form, the CDR3 reads TGTGCCAGCAGCTTCCGGGAAAATCAGCCCCAGCATTTT.

This chain uses TRBV19 with TRBJ2-5, with 7 positions matching TRBD1. With 5 bases clipped from V and 1 base from J, the junction kept 4 bases outside the gene matches. The CDR3 loop spans 14 amino acids. Germline lookup yields CDR1 LNHDA and CDR2 SQIVND (reference sequence). In nucleotides, the CDR3 is TGTGCCAGTAGTTTTAGACAGGGCCAAGAGACCCAGTACTTC. The encoded protein is CASSFRQGQETQYF.

The V gene is TRBV5-6, the J gene TRBJ1-1; D perhaps matches TRBD1 (6 bases). Germline values: CDR1 SGHDT, CDR2 YYEEEE. V was cut by 9 bases and J by 1 base, with 22 bases left in between. The CDR3 totals 16 residues. The CDR3 loop reads CATEKSGEWANTEAFF. DNA of the CDR3: TGTGCCACAGAAAAATCAGGGGAGTGGGCGAACACTGAAGCTTTCTTT.

J is TRBJ1-1 and V is TRBV28; 7 bases map to TRBD1. The CDR3 totals 17 residues. V shed 3 bases, J shed 2 bases, and the junction held 12 bases outside the gene matches. In germline, CDR1 is MDHEN, CDR2 SYDVKM. The CDR3 loop is CASSFGGGSHLNTEAFF. CDR3 DNA: TGTGCCAGCAGTTTTGGAGGGGGCTCCCATTTAAACACTGAAGCTTTCTTT. Full variable domain (missing parts from reference TRBV28 and TRBJ1-1): DVKVTQSSRYLVKRTGEKVFLECVQDMDHENMFWYRQDPGLGLRLIYFSYDVKMKEKGDIPEGYSVSREKKERFSLILESASTNQTSMYLCASSFGGGSHLNTEAFFGQGTRLTVV.

This chain joins TRBV5-1 and TRBJ1-3; a weak D match, TRBD1 (5 bases). Trimming removed 0 bases at V and 0 bases at J, with 7 bases between. CDR1 is SGHRS and CDR2 is YFSETQ in the germline V gene. The CDR3 sequence is 15 residues long. CDR3 region: CASSLGQSSGNTIYF. The CDR3 DNA reads as TGCGCCAGCAGCTTGGGACAGAGCTCTGGAAACACCATATATTTT. Filled out from reference TRBV5-1 and TRBJ1-3, the complete variable domain reads KAGVTQTPRYLIKTRGQQVTLSCSPISGHRSVSWYQQTPGQGLQFLFEYFSETQRNKGNFPGRFSGRQFSNSRSEMNVSTLELGDSALYLCASSLGQSSGNTIYFGEGSWLTVV.

This clone was seen more than once but under ten times. This chain connects TRBV19 to TRBJ2-2; D unclear. CDR3 length: 14 amino acids. V was pared by 4 bases and J by 3 bases, with 9 bases between. CDR1 and CDR2 (germline): LNHDA, SQIVND (reference sequence). The chain's CDR3 is CASSRNTDTGELFF. The CDR3, as DNA: TGTGCCAGTAGTAGAAACACAGACACCGGGGAGCTGTTTTTT.

V gene TRBV25-1 combines with J gene TRBJ2-7; tentatively, D is TRBD1 (5 bases). The ends were cut back, 3 bases at V and 3 bases at J, with 12 bases in the middle. CDR3 length equals 14 residues. CDR1 and CDR2 (germline): MGHDK, SYGVNS. The CDR3 protein is CASSDPTVVYEQYF. In DNA, the CDR3 is TGTGCCAGCAGTGATCCGACAGTAGTCTACGAGCAGTACTTC.

The chain employs TRBV3-1 (or the pseudogene TRBV3-2) and TRBJ2-7, with D tentatively TRBD2 (5 bases). This CDR3 has 15 residues. Germline V CDR1 and CDR2: LGHDT, YNNKEL (reference sequence). Trimming left V 0 bases short and J 7 bases short, with 16 bases between. The CDR3 protein is CASSQDPARTREQYF. The CDR3 DNA follows: TGTGCCAGCAGCCAAGACCCTGCCAGAACTAGGGAGCAGTACTTC.

V gene TRBV3-1 (or the pseudogene TRBV3-2) combines with J gene TRBJ2-7; D call uncertain. The length of the CDR3 is 14 residues. The germline V gene encodes CDR1 LGHDT and CDR2 YNNKEL (reference sequence). Trimming cost V 0 bases and J 2 bases, with 8 bases left between them. DNA for the CDR3: TGTGCCAGCAGCCAAGAAGGCCGGGCCTACGAGCAGTACTTC. Translating gives CASSQEGRAYEQYF.

V and J are TRBV29-1 and TRBJ1-1, with D possibly TRBD1 on 5 matching bases. V was trimmed by 0 bases and J by 3 bases, leaving 8 bases between them. Germline V gives CDR1 SQVTM, CDR2 ANQGSEA. CDR3 length: 13 residues. In nucleotides, the CDR3 is TGCAGCGTTGAAGACCTCAGGGACACTGAAGCTTTCTTT. Amino acids: CSVEDLRDTEAFF.

The chain combines TRBV7-2 with TRBJ2-2; TRBD2 aligns across 14 bases. J was trimmed by 5 bases and V by 5 bases; bases with no gene match: 4. The CDR3 runs to 16 residues. In germline, CDR1 is SGHTA, CDR2 FQGNSA. Here the CDR3 DNA reads TGTGCCAGCAGCCAGGGACTAGCGGGGGAAACCGGGGAGCTGTTTTTT. It yields the protein CASSQGLAGETGELFF. Drawing the rest from reference TRBV7-2 and TRBJ2-2, the complete variable domain is GAGVSQSPSNKVTEKGKDVELRCDPISGHTALYWYRQSLGQGLEFLIYFQGNSAPDKSGLPSDRFSAERTGGSVSTLTIQRTQQEDSAVYLCASSQGLAGETGELFFGEGSRLTVL.

The genes are TRBV7-2 and TRBJ2-3; 7 bases are a match to TRBD1. Germline V gene lookup returns CDR1 SGHTA and CDR2 FQGNSA. V shed 4 bases, J shed 5 bases, and the junction held 6 bases outside the gene matches. The CDR3 extends over 14 amino acids. The CDR3, as DNA: TGTGCCAGCAGCTCGACAGGGTTTGAAGATACGCAGTATTTT. Its translation: CASSSTGFEDTQYF.

The J gene is TRBJ2-5, the V gene TRBV9, with 8 bases matching TRBD2. Germline V gene lookup returns CDR1 SGDLS and CDR2 YYNGEE. V lost 7 bases to trimming and J lost 4 bases; unmatched junction nucleotides: 9. CDR3 length: 14 residues. This chain's CDR3 is CASGTGGVRETQYF. The CDR3 region has the DNA TGTGCCAGCGGAACGGGGGGGGTTCGAGAGACCCAGTACTTC.

The chain uses TRBV4-3 and TRBJ2-7; 10 bases match TRBD1. V trimming: 1 base; J trimming: 1 base; junction bases outside the gene matches: 10. Germline-derived CDR1 and CDR2 are LGHNA and YSLEER. The CDR3 length is 18 residues. The CDR3 region has the DNA TGCGCCAGCAGCCAAGGGATTTTTCTGGACAGGGGGTCCTACGAGCAGTACTTC. Protein sequence: CASSQGIFLDRGSYEQYF.

DNA of the CDR3: TGTGCCAGCAGCCCGGGACAGGGGGCTTTAGGGGGCTACACCTTC. It is translated as CASSPGQGALGGYTF. V is TRBV7-2 and J is TRBJ1-2; TRBD1 agrees at 12 bases. This CDR3 has 15 residues. V was pared by 5 bases and J by 8 bases, with 9 bases of the junction left unmatched. Per germline, CDR1 SGHTA and CDR2 FQGNSA.

Notes on this clone: Different DNA sequences within this sample yield the same CDR3. This chain links TRBV5-1 with TRBJ1-1, with D hard to call. CDR1 is SGHRS, CDR2 YFSETQ, per germline. V dropped 0 bases and J dropped 1 base, with 4 bases sitting between them. The CDR3 covers 13 residues. The CDR3 reads CASSLAGNTEAFF. DNA for the CDR3: TGCGCCAGCAGCTTGGCCGGGAACACTGAAGCTTTCTTT.

This chain connects TRBV2 to TRBJ2-4, with TRBD1 as a possible D gene (5 bases). This CDR3 has 15 residues. In germline, CDR1 is SNHLY, CDR2 FYNNEI. The V end was cut by 3 bases, the J end by 0 bases, with 9 bases between. The CDR3 coding sequence is TGTGCCAGCAGTGATGGACACTTAGCCAAAAACATTCAGTACTTC. Translating it yields CASSDGHLAKNIQYF. The variable domain in full, completed from reference TRBV2 and TRBJ2-4, reads EPEVTQTPSHQVTQMGQEVILRCVPISNHLYFYWYRQILGQKVEFLVSFYNNEISEKSEIFDDQFSVERPDGSNFTLKIRSTKLEDSAMYFCASSDGHLAKNIQYFGAGTRLSVL.

The rearrangement uses TRBV5-1 and TRBJ1-2; the match to TRBD1 covers 8 bases. Germline trimming cut 4 bases from V and 6 bases from J; bases unmatched to any gene: 2. The length of the CDR3 is 12 residues. CDR1 and CDR2 (germline): SGHRS, YFSETQ. The CDR3 loop is CASSMGQDGYTF. CDR3 in DNA: TGCGCCAGCAGCATGGGACAGGATGGCTACACCTTC.

A few counts support this clone. The chain recombines TRBV29-1 with TRBJ1-1; 7 bases map to TRBD1. CDR1 is SQVTM and CDR2 is ANQGSEA in the germline V gene. This CDR3 spans 13 amino acids. V gave up 7 bases and J gave up 5 bases; unmatched junction bases: 10. In nucleotides, the CDR3 is TGCAGCGAACAGGGGAGCGGTAGGACTGAAGCTTTCTTT. It is translated as CSEQGSGRTEAFF.

This clone was recorded once. The chain recombines TRBV18 with TRBJ2-4; 9 nucleotides match TRBD1. Unmatched junction bases numbered 6, after V lost 4 bases and J lost 2 bases. Germline-derived CDR1 and CDR2 are KGHSH and LQKENI. The CDR3 consists of 16 residues. The CDR3 reads CASSRRQGGTKNIQYF. The CDR3 nucleotides are TGTGCCAGCTCACGTAGACAGGGGGGGACCAAAAACATTCAGTACTTC.

The chain recombines TRBV2 with TRBJ1-1; D gene uncertain. Trimming took off 3 bases at V and 5 bases at J, with 16 bases between the two ends. This CDR3 contains 15 residues. Germline V lookup: CDR1 SNHLY, CDR2 FYNNEI. CDR3 nucleotide sequence: TGTGCCAGCAGTGAGTTGGACCGGAGGGTTACTGAAGCTTTCTTT. Its translation: CASSELDRRVTEAFF.

V gene TRBV18 combines with J gene TRBJ1-5, with a weak D call TRBD1 (5 bases). V lost 6 bases and J 5 bases, leaving 11 bases between the germline ends. CDR1 KGHSH and CDR2 LQKENI come from the germline V gene. The CDR3 runs to 13 residues. CDR3 in DNA: TGTGCCAGCTCGGTGGGGCCCGATCAGCCCCAGCATTTT. As protein: CASSVGPDQPQHF.

The J gene is TRBJ2-7, the V gene TRBV27, with unresolved D. Germline V gene lookup returns CDR1 MNHEY and CDR2 SMNVEV (reference sequence). This CDR3 has 13 amino acids. V lost 0 bases, J lost 3 bases, and 6 bases lay in between. The CDR3: CASSLSASYEQYF. The CDR3 DNA reads as TGTGCCAGCAGTTTATCGGCAAGCTACGAGCAGTACTTC.

The CDR3 nucleotides read TGTGCCAGCACCAACGGGCAGGGGGCGCACCTAAACACCGGGGAGCTGTTTTTT. It codes for CASTNGQGAHLNTGELFF. The rearrangement links TRBV6-7 to TRBJ2-2; TRBD1 matches 8 bases. TRBV6-7 qualifies as an ORF whose function is uncertain. The CDR3 is 18 amino acids. V lost 7 bases and J lost 2; bases outside the gene matches: 15.